Sequencing of this TCR beta chain was carried out in a study of early T cells in non-severe SARS-CoV-2 infection. Study information: Sequencing input comprised bulk RNA from unsorted whole blood; chain pairing was not available.

TCRdb processed the 5' RACE reads anew with MiXCR; each CDR3 protein has one entry. In the table there are some 98,000 distinct CDR3 sequences, approximately 11% of which are singletons. This clonotype was observed a handful of times. CDR1 and CDR2 from the germline V gene are SGHVS and FNYEAQ. CDR3 length: 16 residues. V lost 0 bases and J lost 4; bases outside the gene matches: 6. The origin of this receptor is an adult who was a healthcare worker with PCR-confirmed SARS-CoV-2 infection or an uninfected control (not recorded which). The chain joins TRBV7-6 to TRBJ1-2, with 9 bases identical to TRBD1. The sequenced sample consisted of whole blood. CDR3: CASSLAPGQGSYGYTF. The CDR3 DNA is TGTGCCAGCAGCTTAGCCCCGGGACAGGGATCCTATGGCTACACCTTC.